These T cell receptor beta chains were read from a single sample in a study of blood T cell repertoires in COVID-19. The table came from immunoSEQ multiplex PCR; TCRdb's copy has only in-frame clones and leaves some out. The sample contains 140,000 or so clones, 82% of which appear only once. The source material was peripheral blood. These TCRs come from a woman of 80 years or more with acute or convalescent COVID-19. The CDR3 runs from the conserved cysteine through the conserved F or W. The D gene is left open where the match is weak. Rows give clone size only sometimes, using once, few, many, or a class for an expanded clone.

clone_size,d_call,j_call,v_call,cdr3_aa,cdr3_nt
.,.,TRBJ1-6,TRBV28,CASSLRGSYNSPLHF,TGTGCCAGCAGCCTCAGGGGCTCCTATAATTCACCCCTCCACTTT
.,.,TRBJ2-7,TRBV4-2,CASSQDYQQISSYEQYF,TGTGCCAGCAGCCAAGATTACCAACAGATTAGCTCCTACGAGCAGTACTTC
.,.,TRBJ2-5,TRBV5-1,CASSLGYSKETQYF,TGCGCCAGCAGCTTGGGATACTCAAAAGAGACCCAGTACTTC
.,.,TRBJ1-1,TRBV2,CASSEEGVAFF,TGTGCCAGCAGTGAAGAGGGGGTAGCTTTCTTT
.,TRBD1,TRBJ1-5,TRBV7-9,CATSPTGGNQPQHF,TGTGCCACCTCGCCGACAGGGGGGAATCAGCCCCAGCATTTT
.,.,TRBJ2-3,TRBV5-1,CASSGRSITTDTQYF,TGCGCCAGCAGCGGGAGATCCATTACCACAGATACGCAGTATTTT
.,TRBD1,TRBJ1-5,TRBV28,CASSRTGLRNQPQHF,TGTGCCAGCAGTCGGACAGGGCTTCGCAATCAGCCCCAGCATTTT
once,.,TRBJ1-4,TRBV9,CASSVGDFGEEKLFF,TGTGCCAGCAGCGTTGGGGATTTTGGGGAGGAAAAACTGTTTTTT
.,.,TRBJ2-3,TRBV7-9,CASSPVNTDTQYF,TGTGCCAGCAGCCCCGTTAACACAGATACGCAGTATTTT
.,.,TRBJ1-1,TRBV28,CASSPDSFDTEAFF,TGTGCCAGCAGTCCAGACAGTTTTGACACTGAAGCTTTCTTT
.,TRBD1,TRBJ2-1,TRBV9,CASSPDRGYNEQFF,TGTGCCAGCAGCCCGGACAGGGGGTACAATGAGCAGTTCTTC
.,TRBD1,TRBJ1-1,TRBV5-6,CASSFYDRVNTEAFF,TGTGCCAGCAGCTTCTACGACAGGGTGAACACTGAAGCTTTCTTT
once,.,TRBJ1-2,TRBV5-6,CASSLAGLGGVGYTF,TGTGCCAGCAGCTTGGCAGGTCTTGGGGGCGTTGGCTACACCTTC
.,TRBD1,TRBJ2-3,TRBV28,CASSPQGAQADTQYF,TGTGCCAGCAGTCCACAGGGGGCGCAGGCAGATACGCAGTATTTT
once,.,TRBJ2-7,TRBV19,CASSWAIGYEQYF,TGTGCCAGTAGTTGGGCCATCGGATACGAGCAGTACTTC
.,.,TRBJ1-2,TRBV18,CASSPAPGPRTGSGYTF,TGTGCCAGCTCACCAGCCCCGGGACCGAGAACAGGGTCTGGCTACACCTTC
once,TRBD2,TRBJ2-1,TRBV7-3,CASSLSLAGGYNEQFF,TGTGCCAGCAGCTTATCACTAGCGGGGGGGTACAATGAGCAGTTCTTC
once,.,TRBJ2-7,TRBV5-1,CASSFRPGFSYEQYF,TGCGCCAGCAGCTTCCGACCAGGGTTTTCCTACGAGCAGTACTTC
few,.,TRBJ1-5,TRBV6-5,CASMGGSGSNQPQHF,TGTGCCAGCATGGGCGGGTCGGGGAGCAATCAGCCCCAGCATTTT
.,.,TRBJ2-1,TRBV5-1,CASSSGYGLTNEQFF,TGCGCCAGCAGCTCGGGCTACGGACTTACCAATGAGCAGTTCTTC
.,TRBD2,TRBJ2-7,TRBV24-1,CATSGLAGGAYEQYF,TGTGCCACCAGTGGACTAGCGGGGGGGGCCTACGAGCAGTACTTC
.,TRBD1,TRBJ1-2,TRBV5-4,CASSTDRGYGYTF,TGTGCCAGCAGCACGGACAGGGGGTATGGCTACACCTTC
.,TRBD2,TRBJ2-7,TRBV4-2,CASSLPWGSGSYEQYF,TGTGCCAGCAGCCTACCGTGGGGTAGCGGGAGCTACGAGCAGTACTTC
.,TRBD2,TRBJ2-1,TRBV20-1,CSASGFGGSFLTFGEQFF,TGCAGTGCTAGTGGGTTCGGCGGGAGTTTCTTGACCTTCGGTGAGCAGTTCTTC
once,.,TRBJ1-5,TRBV24-1,CATSDIDRNQPQHF,TGTGCCACCAGCGATATCGACAGAAATCAGCCCCAGCATTTT
.,TRBD1,TRBJ2-2,TRBV7-8,CASCRTGQGVGELFF,TGCGCATCCTGCCGAACGGGACAGGGGGTCGGGGAGCTGTTTTTT
.,.,TRBJ2-7,TRBV7-9,CASSLVGGWEQYF,TGTGCCAGCAGCTTGGTAGGAGGTTGGGAGCAGTACTTC
.,TRBD2,TRBJ2-2,TRBV11-1,CASRRTGGLAGELFF,TGTGCCAGCCGTAGGACGGGGGGGTTAGCCGGGGAGCTGTTTTTT
.,.,TRBJ2-1,TRBV7-9,CASSFQAVYNEQFF,TGTGCCAGCAGCTTCCAAGCGGTTTACAATGAGCAGTTCTTC
once,TRBD2,TRBJ2-7,TRBV5-1,CASSLASGGREQYF,TGCGCCAGCAGCTTGGCTAGCGGAGGTAGGGAGCAGTACTTC
.,TRBD2,TRBJ2-7,TRBV6-1,CASSDRLTLWGGHEQYF,TGTGCCAGCAGTGACCGCTTGACCTTGTGGGGGGGTCACGAGCAGTACTTC
few,.,TRBJ1-2,TRBV27,CASSFSPRRNYGYTF,TGTGCCAGCAGTTTTTCTCCGAGGAGAAACTATGGCTACACCTTC
once,TRBD2,TRBJ2-1,TRBV5-1,CASSLVGLANEQFF,TGCGCCAGCAGCTTGGTAGGACTAGCGAATGAGCAGTTCTTC
.,.,TRBJ2-1,TRBV28,CASRRTAQNEQFF,TGTGCCAGCAGGAGGACAGCGCAGAATGAGCAGTTCTTC
.,TRBD2,TRBJ2-7,TRBV5-1,CASSLDLAAPEQYF,TGCGCCAGCAGCTTGGACCTAGCGGCCCCGGAGCAGTACTTC
.,TRBD1,TRBJ1-2,TRBV30,CAWDSLTGGFSKGYTF,TGTGCCTGGGACTCCTTGACAGGGGGTTTTAGTAAAGGCTACACCTTC
.,.,TRBJ2-5,TRBV5-1,CASSLVGAGETQYF,TGCGCCAGCAGCTTGGTAGGGGCTGGGGAGACCCAGTACTTC
.,.,TRBJ2-1,TRBV7-3,CASSLRHVQLWNEQFF,TGTGCCAGCAGCTTAAGACATGTTCAGTTGTGGAATGAGCAGTTCTTC
few,TRBD2,TRBJ2-7,TRBV3-1/TRBV3-2,CASSQGGLGYEQYF,TGTGCCAGCAGCCAAGGGGGACTAGGTTACGAGCAGTACTTC
.,.,TRBJ2-5,TRBV19,CASRYRSASYETQYF,TGTGCCAGTAGGTACAGGTCTGCTAGTTACGAGACCCAGTACTTC
.,TRBD2,TRBJ2-3,TRBV5-1,CASSSWGGADTQYF,TGCGCCAGCAGCTCCTGGGGGGGGGCAGATACGCAGTATTTT
.,.,TRBJ2-7,TRBV27,CASSFSGVHEQYF,TGTGCCAGCAGTTTCTCAGGGGTGCACGAGCAGTACTTC
.,.,TRBJ2-7,TRBV7-3,CASSLKGAGQGQSYEQYF,TGTGCCAGCAGCTTAAAGGGGGCGGGGCAGGGACAGTCCTACGAGCAGTACTTC
many,TRBD2,TRBJ2-7,TRBV5-1,CASSERLAGRYEQYF,TGCGCCAGCAGCGAGAGACTAGCGGGAAGGTACGAGCAGTACTTC
.,TRBD1,TRBJ1-1,TRBV2,CASSSNRGGTEAFF,TGTGCCAGCAGTTCGAACAGGGGTGGGACTGAAGCTTTCTTT
.,.,TRBJ1-6,TRBV23-1,CASSQLSHRVSRSPLHF,TGCGCCAGCAGTCAATTATCCCACCGGGTTAGTCGCTCACCCCTCCACTTT
.,.,TRBJ2-3,TRBV9,CASSVARGGTDTQYF,TGTGCCAGCAGCGTAGCCAGGGGAGGCACAGATACGCAGTATTTT
.,.,TRBJ1-2,TRBV27,CASSAIPPTVDGYTF,TGTGCCAGCAGTGCTATCCCCCCGACAGTTGATGGCTACACCTTC
few,TRBD1,TRBJ1-1,TRBV11-2,CASGKQGAWGTEAFF,TGTGCCAGCGGAAAACAGGGGGCCTGGGGCACTGAAGCTTTCTTT
once,.,TRBJ2-5,TRBV28,CASSLTASKETQYF,TGTGCCAGCAGTTTGACAGCCTCCAAAGAGACCCAGTACTTC
few,TRBD2,TRBJ2-4,TRBV11-2,CASSSSGRAVRNIQYF,TGTGCCAGCAGCTCAAGCGGGAGGGCCGTGCGCAACATTCAGTACTTC
.,TRBD1,TRBJ1-3,TRBV2,CASRDRGHTIYF,TGTGCCAGCCGGGACAGGGGCCACACCATATATTTT
.,TRBD1,TRBJ2-3,TRBV6-6,CASSKGQVERYTQYF,TGTGCCAGCAGTAAAGGACAGGTCGAAAGGTATACGCAGTATTTT
.,.,TRBJ2-3,TRBV5-1,CASSLQLITDTQYF,TGCGCCAGCAGCTTGCAACTTATCACAGATACGCAGTATTTT
.,TRBD2,TRBJ2-1,TRBV7-2,CASSLAASGGYNEQFF,TGTGCCAGCAGCTTAGCGGCTAGCGGGGGGTACAATGAGCAGTTCTTC
once,TRBD1,TRBJ2-2,TRBV5-1,CASSLGQGTGELFF,TGCGCCAGCAGCTTGGGACAGGGCACCGGGGAGCTGTTTTTT
.,TRBD1,TRBJ2-7,TRBV7-2,CASSRMGQATYEQYF,TGTGCCAGCAGCCGCATGGGACAGGCTACCTACGAGCAGTACTTC
.,.,TRBJ2-3,TRBV4-2,CASSQVSDTQYF,TGTGCCAGCAGCCAAGTATCAGATACGCAGTATTTT
.,TRBD1,TRBJ2-7,TRBV24-1,CATRQGQPSSYEQYF,TGTGCCACCAGGCAGGGACAGCCGAGCTCCTACGAGCAGTACTTC